The 22 T cell receptor beta chains below all came from one sample that was sequenced in a study of blood T cell repertoires in COVID-19 (dated by TCRdb to about 2020). Library method: the immunoSEQ multiplex PCR assay. In TCRdb, the immuneACCESS table is reduced to in-frame sequences with V and J assigned. These tables do not hold every clone; where another copy was compared, an unresolved V gene accounts for under half, and the others remain unexplained. Here the sample has about 110,000 clones; about 83% occur a single time. The biggest ten clones account for about 4% of the sample. The sequencing input was peripheral blood. These receptors came from a woman aged 70-85 years with acute or convalescent COVID-19.

The J gene is TRBJ1-5, the V gene TRBV27; D is uncertain. CDR1 MNHEY and CDR2 SMNVEV come from the germline V gene (reference sequence). V dropped 6 bases and J dropped 0 bases, with 6 bases sitting between them. The CDR3 spans 13 residues. The CDR3 loop reads CASRRNSNQPQHF. The CDR3 DNA reads as TGTGCCAGCAGGAGAAATAGCAATCAGCCCCAGCATTTT.

This chain connects TRBV28 to TRBJ1-1, with a weak D call TRBD1 (5 bases). Germline V gene data show CDR1 as MDHEN and CDR2 as SYDVKM. This CDR3 has 13 amino acids. The V gene lost 7 bases and the J gene lost 11 bases, with 20 bases spanning the gap. The CDR3 bases are TGTGCCAGCACCGGGACTTTACGGGGGAGTGCTTTCTTT. Amino acids: CASTGTLRGSAFF.

This clone was counted a single time. The rearrangement joins TRBV7-3 to TRBJ1-3; the D gene is possibly TRBD1 (6 bases). Germline CDR1 SGHTA, CDR2 FQGTGA. The CDR3 runs to 14 residues. The germline V and J ends were trimmed by 3 bases and 4 bases, with 10 bases remaining between them. CDR3 amino acids: CASSFTGSGNTIYF. For the CDR3, the DNA is TGTGCCAGCAGCTTTACAGGGTCAGGAAACACCATATATTTT.

This chain uses TRBV10-3 with TRBJ1-1; D perhaps matches TRBD1 (5 bases). Germline V gene data show CDR1 as ENHRY and CDR2 as SYGVKD. Trimming stripped 11 bases from V and 1 base from J, with 14 bases between. The CDR3 length is 13 residues. Here the CDR3 DNA reads TGTGCCGCCCGGCTGGGGGGGAACACTGAAGCTTTCTTT. It specifies CAARLGGNTEAFF.

The chain combines TRBV10-3 with TRBJ1-1; TRBD1 agrees at 7 bases. The V gene end was trimmed by 1 base and the J gene end by 6 bases; junction bases not matched to a gene: 8. There are 15 residues in the CDR3. CDR1 and CDR2 (germline): ENHRY, SYGVKD. The CDR3 coding sequence is TGTGCCATCAGTGAGTTAGGACAGGATGGGGCTGAAGCTTTCTTT. The encoded protein is CAISELGQDGAEAFF.

This clone was seen only once. The chain is built from TRBV6-1 and TRBJ1-4; 8 nucleotides match TRBD1. V lost 2 bases, J lost 7 bases, and 6 bases stayed unmatched. CDR1 MNHNS and CDR2 SASEGT come from the germline V gene. The CDR3 is 15 residues long. The CDR3 sequence: CASSEPTGGVEKLFF. The CDR3 region has the DNA TGTGCCAGCAGTGAACCTACAGGGGGAGTTGAAAAACTGTTTTTT.

The V call is TRBV27, the J call TRBJ2-3; no definite D call. The V end was cut by 4 bases, the J end by 2 bases, with 4 bases between. This CDR3 has 12 residues. Germline V CDR1 and CDR2: MNHEY, SMNVEV (reference sequence). The CDR3 bases are TGTGCCAGCAGTTCTTTCACAGATACGCAGTATTTT. Its translation is CASSSFTDTQYF.

V usage is TRBV5-1 and J usage is TRBJ1-2; the D is unclear. In germline, CDR1 is SGHRS, CDR2 YFSETQ. Trimming pared 5 bases from V and 0 bases from J, leaving 23 bases between. The length of the CDR3 is 18 residues. CDR3 sequence: CASSSEGGVRQANYGYTF. DNA for the CDR3: TGCGCCAGCAGTTCCGAAGGCGGGGTACGGCAAGCTAACTATGGCTACACCTTC. Supplemented by reference TRBV5-1 and TRBJ1-2, the full variable domain reads KAGVTQTPRYLIKTRGQQVTLSCSPISGHRSVSWYQQTPGQGLQFLFEYFSETQRNKGNFPGRFSGRQFSNSRSEMNVSTLELGDSALYLCASSSEGGVRQANYGYTFGSGTRLTVV.

The rearrangement joins TRBV3-1 (or the pseudogene TRBV3-2) to TRBJ2-1; possible D gene TRBD1, 6 bases. V lost 1 base and J lost 9, with 16 bases in between. Germline CDR1 reads LGHDT; CDR2 reads YNNKEL (reference sequence). The CDR3 spans 15 residues. The CDR3 region is CASSQVTGNLAEQFF. In DNA, the CDR3 is TGTGCCAGCAGCCAAGTAACAGGGAACCTGGCTGAGCAGTTCTTC.

V and J are TRBV28 and TRBJ2-3; 11 bases map to TRBD2. V lost 4 bases, J lost 4 bases, and 4 bases stayed unmatched. CDR1 and CDR2 from the germline V gene are MDHEN and SYDVKM. The CDR3 is made up of 15 amino acids. The CDR3 reads CASSSLAGVSDTQYF. CDR3 DNA sequence: TGTGCCAGCAGTTCACTAGCGGGAGTCTCAGATACGCAGTATTTT.

The chain employs TRBV5-4 and TRBJ2-3; D unresolved. V was trimmed by 0 bases and J by 2 bases, leaving 13 bases between them. Germline V gives CDR1 SGHNT, CDR2 YYREEE (reference sequence). There are 16 residues in the CDR3. CDR3 nucleotides: TGTGCCAGCAGCTTGGGGAGACTTTCCCACACAGATACGCAGTATTTT. This codes for CASSLGRLSHTDTQYF.

The rearrangement links TRBV7-2 to TRBJ1-5, with 9 bases identical to TRBD1. After removal of 4 bases from V and 4 bases from J, the junction contained 8 bases not matched to a gene. In germline, CDR1 is SGHTA, CDR2 FQGNSA. The CDR3 has 16 amino acids. The CDR3 nucleotides read TGTGCCAGCAGCTCGCCTGACAGGGGGGGTAATCAGCCCCAGCATTTT. Its translation is CASSSPDRGGNQPQHF.

This chain joins TRBV19 and TRBJ2-2; D unclear. With 6 bases removed from V and 7 bases from J, the gap between germline ends came to 6 bases. CDR3 size: 11 residues. Germline values: CDR1 LNHDA, CDR2 SQIVND (reference sequence). The CDR3 reads CASRSIGELFF. DNA for the CDR3: TGTGCCAGTAGATCCATCGGGGAGCTGTTTTTT.

The chain employs TRBV7-9 and TRBJ1-4, with D possibly matching TRBD1 (6 bases). The CDR3 contains 13 residues. The germline CDR1 and CDR2 sequences are SEHNR and FQNEAQ (reference sequence). V shed 5 bases and J shed 8 bases, with 12 bases lying between them. The CDR3 DNA sequence: TGTGCCAGCAGCCCGGGACACCCGGAAAAACTGTTTTTT. This codes for CASSPGHPEKLFF. Together with reference TRBV7-9 and TRBJ1-4, the CDR3 gives the full variable domain: DTGVSQNPRHKITKRGQNVTFRCDPISEHNRLYWYRQTLGQGPEFLTYFQNEAQLEKSRLLSDRFSAERPKGSFSTLEIQRTEQGDSAMYLCASSPGHPEKLFFGSGTQLSVL.

This clone was picked up a small number of times. This specimen includes other DNA sequences encoding the same CDR3. The chain has TRBV18 and TRBJ1-4; D not certain. CDR3 length: 14 amino acids. CDR1 is KGHSH and CDR2 is LQKENI in the germline V gene. V was shortened by 3 bases and J by 5 bases, with 10 bases between the two germline ends. CDR3 nucleotides: TGTGCCAGCTCACCGGCCGGCGGAAATGAAAAACTGTTTTTT. Translating gives CASSPAGGNEKLFF.

The rearrangement links TRBV28 to TRBJ1-1; 8 positions match TRBD1. The J segment lost 10 bases and the V segment lost 2 bases, leaving 6 bases of the junction unmatched. This CDR3 has 13 amino acids. CDR1 is MDHEN and CDR2 is SYDVKM in the germline V gene. DNA of the CDR3: TGTGCCAGCAGTTTACGGACAGGGAACGTAGCTTTCTTT. Protein sequence: CASSLRTGNVAFF.

The chain couples TRBV19 to TRBJ2-3, with a weak D call TRBD1 (7 bases). This CDR3 contains 13 residues. Germline V gene data show CDR1 as LNHDA and CDR2 as SQIVND (reference sequence). V lost 7 bases, J lost 3 bases, and 11 bases lay in between. The CDR3 sequence: CASKAGGTDTQYF. CDR3 DNA sequence: TGTGCCAGTAAAGCAGGGGGGACAGATACGCAGTATTTT.

V usage is TRBV23-1 and J usage is TRBJ1-1; D uncertain. Being an ORF, TRBV23-1 has a function that is uncertain. This CDR3 has 11 residues. Trimming stripped 6 bases from V and 7 bases from J, with 9 bases between. CDR3 amino acids: CASSKGLEAFF. CDR3 nucleotides: TGCGCCAGCAGCAAAGGACTTGAAGCTTTCTTT.

This chain joins TRBV7-6 and TRBJ2-5; 8 nucleotides agree with TRBD2. V shed 8 bases and J 4 bases; nucleotides not matched to a gene: 12. Per germline, CDR1 SGHVS and CDR2 FNYEAQ. This CDR3 comprises 15 residues. The CDR3 here is CASHFNFRGGETQYF. The DNA for the CDR3 is TGTGCCAGCCACTTCAATTTTCGGGGGGGAGAGACCCAGTACTTC.

This clone was recorded only once. The chain employs TRBV2 and TRBJ2-1; 9 bases line up with TRBD2. CDR1 and CDR2 from the germline V gene are SNHLY and FYNNEI. The CDR3 sequence is 16 residues long. V was pared by 4 bases and J by 1 base, with 5 bases of the junction left unmatched. The CDR3 is CASSGILAGSYNEQFF. The CDR3 DNA sequence: TGTGCCAGCAGTGGGATTCTAGCGGGATCCTACAATGAGCAGTTCTTC.

The sample holds a few counts of this clone. This chain uses TRBV18 with TRBJ1-2, with a possible D match to TRBD1 (5 bases). The V gene's germline CDR1 is KGHSH and CDR2 LQKENI. The CDR3 extends over 14 amino acids. Between the trimmed V and J ends, which lost 6 bases and 3 bases, there was a span of 14 bases. The CDR3 DNA reads as TGTGCCAGCTCTCGTTCCCTGACAGACTATGGCTACACCTTC. Protein sequence: CASSRSLTDYGYTF.

The gene calls are TRBV27 and TRBJ1-2; D not resolved. The CDR3 sequence is 15 residues long. The V end was cut by 4 bases, the J end by 7 bases, with 19 bases between. Germline values: CDR1 MNHEY, CDR2 SMNVEV (reference sequence). The CDR3 region is CASSSAEGFIGGYTF. The CDR3 coding sequence is TGTGCCAGCAGTTCCGCCGAGGGATTCATAGGTGGCTACACCTTC.